This T cell receptor beta chain was sequenced in a study of cytomegalovirus exposure and HLA in healthy donors. 13 Jbeta primers and 60 Vbeta primers were used for the PCR. Clones were sequenced by immunoSEQ multiplex PCR, and TCRdb holds only the in-frame ones, with some missing. The sample gives 100,000 to 150,000 clones, roughly 80% of which show up once; about 3.9% is in the top ten. V gave up 8 bases and J gave up 6 bases, with 16 bases separating them. Germline values: CDR1 KGHSH, CDR2 LQKENI. The CDR3 covers 13 residues. Sequenced: PBMCs. This chain joins TRBV18 and TRBJ1-1; no clear D. The receptor was isolated from a man younger than 35 in good health and CMV-seropositive. The CDR3 protein is CASLPSFGAEAFF. CDR3 DNA: TGTGCCAGCCTCCCCTCATTCGGGGCTGAAGCTTTCTTT.